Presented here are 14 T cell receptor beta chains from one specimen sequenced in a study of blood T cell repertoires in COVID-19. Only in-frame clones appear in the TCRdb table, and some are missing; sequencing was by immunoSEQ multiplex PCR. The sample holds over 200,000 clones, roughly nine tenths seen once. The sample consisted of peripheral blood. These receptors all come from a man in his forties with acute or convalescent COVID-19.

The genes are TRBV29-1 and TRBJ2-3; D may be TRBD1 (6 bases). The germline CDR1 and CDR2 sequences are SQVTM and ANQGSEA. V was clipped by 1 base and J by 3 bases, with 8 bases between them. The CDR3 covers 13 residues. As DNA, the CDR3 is TGCAGCGTTGAAGGGCAGGGGACAGATACGCAGTATTTT. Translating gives CSVEGQGTDTQYF.

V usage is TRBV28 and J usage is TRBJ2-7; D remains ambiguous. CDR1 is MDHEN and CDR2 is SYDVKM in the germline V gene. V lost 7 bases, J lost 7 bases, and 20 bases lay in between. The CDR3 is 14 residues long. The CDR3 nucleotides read TGTGCCAGCAACCGAATTTGGCCCCGAGGAGAGCAGTACTTC. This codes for CASNRIWPRGEQYF.

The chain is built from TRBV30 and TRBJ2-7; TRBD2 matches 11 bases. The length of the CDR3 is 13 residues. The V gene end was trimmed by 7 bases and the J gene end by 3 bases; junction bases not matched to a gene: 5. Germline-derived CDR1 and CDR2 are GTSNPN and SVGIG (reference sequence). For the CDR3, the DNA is TGTGCCTCGCCAGGGACTAGCGGCTACGAGCAGTACTTC. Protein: CASPGTSGYEQYF.

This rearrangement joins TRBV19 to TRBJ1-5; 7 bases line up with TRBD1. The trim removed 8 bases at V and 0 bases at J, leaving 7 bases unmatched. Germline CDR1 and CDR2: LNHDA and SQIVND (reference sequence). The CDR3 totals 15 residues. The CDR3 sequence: CASEPYRGSNQPQHF. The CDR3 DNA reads TGTGCCAGTGAGCCCTACAGGGGTAGCAATCAGCCCCAGCATTTT.

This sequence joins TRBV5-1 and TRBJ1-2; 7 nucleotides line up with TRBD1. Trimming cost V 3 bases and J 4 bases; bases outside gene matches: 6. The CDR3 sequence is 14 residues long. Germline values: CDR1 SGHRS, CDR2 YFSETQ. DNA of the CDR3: TGCGCCAGCAGCTCGGCAGGGGGAGGCTATGGCTACACCTTC. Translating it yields CASSSAGGGYGYTF.

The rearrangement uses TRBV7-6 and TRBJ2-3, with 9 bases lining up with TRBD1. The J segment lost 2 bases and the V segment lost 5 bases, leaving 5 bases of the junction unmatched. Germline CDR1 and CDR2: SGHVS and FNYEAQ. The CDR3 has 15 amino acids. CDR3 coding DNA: TGTGCCAGCAGCCTAGGACAGGGGTACACAGATACGCAGTATTTT. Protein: CASSLGQGYTDTQYF. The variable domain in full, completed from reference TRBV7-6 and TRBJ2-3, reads GAGVSQSPRYKVTKRGQDVALRCDPISGHVSLYWYRQALGQGPEFLTYFNYEAQQDKSGLPNDRFSAERPEGSISTLTIQRTEQRDSAMYRCASSLGQGYTDTQYFGPGTRLTVL.

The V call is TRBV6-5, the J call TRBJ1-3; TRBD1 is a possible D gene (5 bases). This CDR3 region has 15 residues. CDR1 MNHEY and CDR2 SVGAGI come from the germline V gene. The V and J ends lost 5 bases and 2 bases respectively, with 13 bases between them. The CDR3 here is CASSPYGGAGNTIYF. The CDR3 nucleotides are TGTGCCAGCAGTCCCTATGGGGGGGCTGGAAACACCATATATTTT.

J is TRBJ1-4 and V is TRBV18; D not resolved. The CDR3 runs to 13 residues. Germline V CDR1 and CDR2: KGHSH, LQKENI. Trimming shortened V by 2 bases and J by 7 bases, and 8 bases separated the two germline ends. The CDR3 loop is CASSPGRIEKLFF. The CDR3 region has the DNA TGTGCCAGCTCACCAGGGAGGATTGAAAAACTGTTTTTT. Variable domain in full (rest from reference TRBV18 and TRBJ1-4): NAGVMQNPRHLVRRRGQEARLRCSPMKGHSHVYWYRQLPEEGLKFMVYLQKENIIDESGMPKERFSAEFPKEGPSILRIQQVVRGDSAAYFCASSPGRIEKLFFGSGTQLSVL.

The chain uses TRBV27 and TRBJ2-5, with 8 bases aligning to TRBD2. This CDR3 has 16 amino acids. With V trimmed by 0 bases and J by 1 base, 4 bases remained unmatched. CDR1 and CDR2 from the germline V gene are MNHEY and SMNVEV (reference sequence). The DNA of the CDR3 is TGTGCCAGCAGTTTATCGTTCGGACTAGCCCAAGAGACCCAGTACTTC. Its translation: CASSLSFGLAQETQYF.

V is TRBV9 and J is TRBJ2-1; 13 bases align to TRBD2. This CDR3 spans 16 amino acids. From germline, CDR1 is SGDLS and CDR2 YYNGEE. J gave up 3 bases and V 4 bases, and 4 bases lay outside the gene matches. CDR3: CASSPRLAGGYNEQFF. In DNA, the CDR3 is TGTGCCAGCAGCCCCCGACTAGCGGGGGGCTACAATGAGCAGTTCTTC.

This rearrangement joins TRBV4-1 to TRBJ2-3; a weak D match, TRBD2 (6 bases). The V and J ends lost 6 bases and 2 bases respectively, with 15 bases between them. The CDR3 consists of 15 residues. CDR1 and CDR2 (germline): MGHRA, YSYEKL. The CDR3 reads CASSLNLANTDTQYF. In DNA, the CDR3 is TGCGCCAGCAGTCTTAATCTAGCGAACACAGATACGCAGTATTTT.

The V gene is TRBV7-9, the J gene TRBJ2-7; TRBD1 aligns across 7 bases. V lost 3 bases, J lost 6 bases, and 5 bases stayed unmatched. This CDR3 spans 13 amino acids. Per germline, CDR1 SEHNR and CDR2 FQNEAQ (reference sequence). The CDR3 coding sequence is TGTGCCAGCAGCTTGACAGGGTCGGGCGAGCAGTACTTC. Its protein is CASSLTGSGEQYF.

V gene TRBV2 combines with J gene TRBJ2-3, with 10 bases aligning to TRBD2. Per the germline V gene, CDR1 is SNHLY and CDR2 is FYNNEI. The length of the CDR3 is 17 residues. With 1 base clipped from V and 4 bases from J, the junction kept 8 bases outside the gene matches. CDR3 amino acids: CASSEVGGGLAADTQYF. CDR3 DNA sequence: TGTGCCAGCAGTGAAGTAGGTGGTGGACTAGCGGCAGATACGCAGTATTTT.

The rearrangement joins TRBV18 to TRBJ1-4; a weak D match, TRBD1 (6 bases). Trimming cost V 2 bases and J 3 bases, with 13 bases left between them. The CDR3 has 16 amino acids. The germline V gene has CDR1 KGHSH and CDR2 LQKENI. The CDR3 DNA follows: TGTGCCAGCTCACCAGGTGCGGCAGGGGCTAATGAAAAACTGTTTTTT. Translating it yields CASSPGAAGANEKLFF.